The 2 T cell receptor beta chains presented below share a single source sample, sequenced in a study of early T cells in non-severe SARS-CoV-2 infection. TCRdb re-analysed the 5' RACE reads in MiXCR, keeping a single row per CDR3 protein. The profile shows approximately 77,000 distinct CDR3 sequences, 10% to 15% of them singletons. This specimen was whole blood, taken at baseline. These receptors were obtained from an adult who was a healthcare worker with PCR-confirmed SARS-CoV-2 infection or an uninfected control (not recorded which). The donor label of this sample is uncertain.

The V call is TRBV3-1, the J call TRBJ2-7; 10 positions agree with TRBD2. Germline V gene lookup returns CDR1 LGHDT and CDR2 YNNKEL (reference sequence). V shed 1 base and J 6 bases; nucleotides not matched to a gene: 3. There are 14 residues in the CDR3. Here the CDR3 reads CASSQGLAGGEQYF. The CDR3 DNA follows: TGTGCCAGCAGCCAAGGACTAGCGGGCGGCGAGCAGTACTTC.

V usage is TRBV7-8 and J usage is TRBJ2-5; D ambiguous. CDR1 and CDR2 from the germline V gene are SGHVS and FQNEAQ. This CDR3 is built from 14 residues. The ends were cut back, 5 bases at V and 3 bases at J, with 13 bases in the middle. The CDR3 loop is CASSIPDGEETQYF. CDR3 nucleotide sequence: TGTGCCAGCAGCATCCCGGACGGTGAAGAGACCCAGTACTTC.